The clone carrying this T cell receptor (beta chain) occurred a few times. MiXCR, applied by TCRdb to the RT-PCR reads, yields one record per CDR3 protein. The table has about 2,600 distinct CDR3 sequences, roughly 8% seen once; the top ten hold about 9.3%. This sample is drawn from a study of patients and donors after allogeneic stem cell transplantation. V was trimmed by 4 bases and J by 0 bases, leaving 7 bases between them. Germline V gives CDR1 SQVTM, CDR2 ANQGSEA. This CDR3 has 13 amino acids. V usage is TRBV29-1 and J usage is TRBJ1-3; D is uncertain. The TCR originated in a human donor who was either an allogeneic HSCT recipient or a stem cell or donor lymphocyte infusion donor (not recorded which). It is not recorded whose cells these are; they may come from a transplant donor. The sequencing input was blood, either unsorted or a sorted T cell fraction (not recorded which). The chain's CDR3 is CSVARNSGNTIYF. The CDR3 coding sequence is TGCAGCGTTGCCCGGAACTCTGGAAACACCATATATTTT.